This T cell receptor beta chain was identified during a study of T cell clones after liver transplantation. Findings and caveats of the study: The donor-reactive repertoire was only partly measurable in a couple of subjects, lacking donor cells. These preliminary findings come from unstandardized post-transplant sampling times.

Repertoires were generated with immunoSEQ multiplex PCR, while TCRdb's copy carries only in-frame clones and drops some. The sample shows tens of thousands of clones, over 80% of them seen only once. The CDR3 loop spans 17 amino acids. The ends were cut back, 0 bases at V and 1 base at J, with 18 bases in the middle. CDR1 is SQVTM, CDR2 ANQGSEA, per germline. This clone was picked up a small number of times. Its antigen is currently unknown. This specimen was CD4+ T cells from blood, taken at the 22-month timepoint. The sequence was obtained from a human patient who received a liver transplant. Some T cells may be graft donor cells. V and J are TRBV29-1 and TRBJ1-2, with D maybe TRBD1 (5 bases). CDR3 sequence: CSVEDLSPGRGNYGYTF. In DNA form, the CDR3 reads TGCAGCGTTGAAGATCTTTCGCCGGGACGGGGTAACTATGGCTACACCTTC. Looking up the rest from reference TRBV29-1 and TRBJ1-2 gives the full variable domain: SAVISQKPSRDICQRGTSLTIQCQVDSQVTMMFWYRQQPGQSLTLIATANQGSEATYESGFVIDKFPISRPNLTFSTLTVSNMSPEDSSIYLCSVEDLSPGRGNYGYTFGSGTRLTVV.